The 30 T cell receptor beta chains in this list originate from one sample, sequenced in a study of post-analysis software for immune sequencing data. Study-level findings and limits: Comparison of patients with controls showed four or five TRBV segments more frequent in patients, TRBV5-6, TRBV5-1 and TRBV20-1 among them.

These receptors have no known antigen. Incorporated into the TCR beta cDNA libraries were unique molecular identifiers, which served to reduce PCR and sequencing biases. One entry per CDR3 protein results from TCRdb running MiXCR on the PCR reads. Of 700,000 to 900,000 distinct CDR3 sequences detected, about 45% appear once; the ten largest clones hold 4.9%. Sequencing was performed on blood. The source of these receptors is a girl aged 5-17 years with multiple sclerosis.

This clonotype has more than one count but fewer than ten. Relative to the germline gene, one junction end is altered; a read error may explain this. The chain is built from TRBV7-7 and TRBJ2-5; D may be TRBD2 (6 bases). CDR3 length: 15 residues. Germline lookup yields CDR1 SSHAT and CDR2 FNYEAQ (reference sequence). The chain's CDR3 is CASSPSPGLKETQYF. The CDR3 DNA reads TGTGCTAGCAGCCCATCGCCGGGACTTAAAGAGACCCAGTACTTC.

This clonotype was observed a handful of times. CDR3 sequence reads: CASSSRGLGNQPQHF. The CDR3 DNA follows: TGTGCCAGCAGCTCCAGGGGGTTGGGCAATCAGCCCCAGCATTTT. The chain employs TRBV7-2 and TRBJ1-5, with 7 bases identical to TRBD1. Germline values: CDR1 SGHTA, CDR2 FQGNSA. Trimming took 4 bases from V and 2 from J; bases not matched to a gene: 5. The CDR3 runs to 15 residues.

The genes are TRBV19 and TRBJ2-1; D gene uncertain. The V end lost 3 bases, the J end lost 5 bases, and 2 bases lay between the germline ends. Per germline, CDR1 LNHDA and CDR2 SQIVND (reference sequence). The length of the CDR3 is 11 residues. The chain's CDR3 is CASSIDNEQFF. The CDR3 DNA reads TGTGCCAGTAGTATTGACAATGAGCAGTTCTTC.

This sequence joins TRBV10-3 and TRBJ2-5, with 8 nucleotides matching TRBD2. Germline CDR1 and CDR2: ENHRY and SYGVKD. After removal of 6 bases from V and 5 bases from J, the junction contained 14 bases not matched to a gene. This CDR3 is built from 16 residues. Written as DNA, the CDR3 is TGTGCCATCAGCGATATAGCGGGAAGTACAGGCGAGACCCAGTACTTC. It codes for CAISDIAGSTGETQYF.

The chain has TRBV2 and TRBJ1-5; TRBD1 is a possible D gene (6 bases). V shed 9 bases and J shed 2 bases, with 17 bases lying between them. CDR3 size: 15 residues. The V gene's germline CDR1 is SNHLY and CDR2 FYNNEI. As DNA, the CDR3 is TGTGCCAGTAGGGGCGGAGCAGGGGGCAATCAGCCCCAGCATTTT. As protein: CASRGGAGGNQPQHF.

This sequence joins TRBV6-1 and TRBJ1-2; D is unresolved. Germline V gene lookup returns CDR1 MNHNS and CDR2 SASEGT. This CDR3 comprises 14 residues. Trimming pared 2 bases from V and 8 bases from J, leaving 15 bases between. The CDR3 here is CASSEFPVLEGYTF. CDR3 coding DNA: TGTGCCAGCAGTGAATTCCCAGTCTTGGAGGGCTACACCTTC.

The CDR3 loop reads CASSRKGAGNEKLFF. The CDR3 DNA is TGTGCCAGCAGCCGAAAGGGGGCCGGTAATGAAAAACTGTTTTTT. The V and J genes are TRBV3-1 and TRBJ1-4, with 7 bases fitting TRBD1. The J segment lost 4 bases and the V segment lost 4 bases, leaving 6 bases of the junction unmatched. The germline CDR1 and CDR2 sequences are LGHDT and YNNKEL (reference sequence). The CDR3 contains 15 residues.

The chain combines TRBV27 with TRBJ2-1, with a tentative D call TRBD2 (5 bases). CDR3 length equals 14 residues. V was trimmed by 7 bases and J by 3 bases, leaving 13 bases between them. Per the germline V gene, CDR1 is MNHEY and CDR2 is SMNVEV (reference sequence). CDR3 protein: CASKASGLYNEQFF. DNA for the CDR3: TGTGCCAGCAAAGCCAGCGGACTCTACAATGAGCAGTTCTTC.

The genes are TRBV9 and TRBJ1-1; 7 bases are shared with TRBD1. CDR3 length: 16 amino acids. V lost 0 bases to trimming and J lost 5 bases; unmatched junction nucleotides: 10. Per germline, CDR1 SGDLS and CDR2 YYNGEE. The CDR3 here is CASSVGQGGTGTEAFF. The CDR3 DNA reads as TGTGCCAGCAGCGTAGGCCAGGGGGGGACGGGGACTGAAGCTTTCTTT.

The V gene is TRBV15, the J gene TRBJ1-1; tentatively, D is TRBD1 (5 bases). The ends were cut back, 1 base at V and 4 bases at J, with 7 bases in the middle. The CDR3 runs to 13 residues. Germline V CDR1 and CDR2: LNHNV, YYDKDF (reference sequence). DNA of the CDR3: TGTGCCACCAGCAGAGCTAGGGGCACTGAAGCTTTCTTT. This codes for CATSRARGTEAFF.

This clonotype was seen more than once but under ten times. The V call is TRBV6-5, the J call TRBJ2-3, with 9 bases aligning to TRBD1. Germline CDR1 MNHEY, CDR2 SVGAGI. V lost 0 bases, J lost 1 base, and 8 bases stayed unmatched. CDR3 length: 18 residues. CDR3 amino acids: CASSYSFDTGGGTDTQYF. The CDR3 bases are TGTGCCAGCAGTTACTCATTTGACACAGGGGGCGGCACAGATACGCAGTATTTT.

DNA for the CDR3: TGTGCCAGCAGTTTATCGGAGGAACTATCACCCTACGAGCAGTACTTC. The encoded protein is CASSLSEELSPYEQYF. This chain connects TRBV27 to TRBJ2-7, with a tentative D call TRBD2 (5 bases). The germline V gene encodes CDR1 MNHEY and CDR2 SMNVEV (reference sequence). The CDR3 covers 16 residues. V shed 0 bases and J shed 2 bases, with 14 bases lying between them.

The chain carries TRBV28 and TRBJ2-7, with D perhaps matching TRBD2 (5 bases). CDR3 size: 14 residues. From germline, CDR1 is MDHEN and CDR2 SYDVKM. Trimming pared 5 bases from V and 4 bases from J, leaving 15 bases between. The CDR3 DNA reads as TGTGCCAGCAGTCCCCTCGGTTCGGGGTACGAGCAGTACTTC. It codes for CASSPLGSGYEQYF.

The CDR3 region is CASSLGGREPSYNEQFF. The CDR3 coding sequence is TGTGCCAGCAGCTTAGGGGGTCGCGAGCCCTCCTACAATGAGCAGTTCTTC. The V and J genes are TRBV7-9 and TRBJ2-1, with no clear D. V was shortened by 1 base and J by 0 bases, with 13 bases between the two germline ends. The length of the CDR3 is 17 residues. Germline V gene sequence: CDR1 SEHNR, CDR2 FQNEAQ (reference sequence).

The chain carries TRBV11-3 and TRBJ2-7; TRBD1 matches at 7 bases. This CDR3 spans 14 amino acids. With 9 bases clipped from V and 2 bases from J, the junction kept 10 bases outside the gene matches. Germline V gene lookup returns CDR1 SGHNT and CDR2 YENEEA. CDR3 DNA: TGTGCCAGTAGCCCTACCAGGGGGACCTACGAGCAGTACTTC. This sequence encodes CASSPTRGTYEQYF. Together with reference TRBV11-3 and TRBJ2-7, the CDR3 gives the full variable domain: EAGVVQSPRYKIIEKKQPVAFWCNPISGHNTLYWYLQNLGQGPELLIRYENEEAVDDSQLPKDRFSAERLKGVDSTLKIQPAELGDSAVYLCASSPTRGTYEQYFGPGTRLTVT.

This sequence joins TRBV14 and TRBJ2-5; no clear D. CDR3 length: 12 amino acids. V lost 2 bases and J lost 5, with 6 bases in between. Germline lookup yields CDR1 SGHDN and CDR2 FVKESK. The CDR3 nucleotides are TGTGCCAGCAGCCAAAGTCTGGAGACCCAGTACTTC. This gives the protein CASSQSLETQYF.

This chain uses TRBV29-1 with TRBJ1-2; a weak D match, TRBD1 (5 bases). This CDR3 is 14 amino acids long. V shed 7 bases and J shed 8 bases, with 23 bases lying between them. The germline V gene encodes CDR1 SQVTM and CDR2 ANQGSEA. The CDR3 bases are TGCAGCGGGGGGTTCGGCGGAACCCCAGGGGGCTACACCTTC. This sequence encodes CSGGFGGTPGGYTF.

This sequence joins TRBV18 and TRBJ2-1; D is possibly TRBD2 (5 bases). Trimming removed 4 bases from V and 7 bases from J, with 17 bases in between. Germline V CDR1 and CDR2: KGHSH, LQKENI. The CDR3 length is 15 residues. CDR3 loop: CASSRPWTDFNEQFF. The CDR3 DNA follows: TGTGCCAGCTCACGACCCTGGACTGACTTTAATGAGCAGTTCTTC.

This clonotype occurred a few times. The chain combines TRBV20-1 with TRBJ1-5; no reliable D call. CDR3 length equals 14 residues. Trimming left V 3 bases short and J 3 bases short, with 12 bases between. CDR1 is DFQATT, CDR2 SNEGSKA, per germline (reference sequence). DNA for the CDR3: TGCAGTGCTAGCGTCGGGGTAAACAATCAGCCCCAGCATTTT. Translated, it gives CSASVGVNNQPQHF.

The chain links TRBV7-3 to TRBJ2-2; 10 positions match TRBD1. The CDR3 runs 17 residues. Germline V CDR1 and CDR2: SGHTA, FQGTGA. V dropped 5 bases and J dropped 5; count of bases not matched to a gene: 11. This CDR3 reads CASSRTGGLERTGELFF. The CDR3 nucleotides read TGTGCCAGCAGCCGGACAGGGGGATTGGAGCGTACCGGGGAGCTGTTTTTT.

This clonotype was seen a single time. The chain combines TRBV21-1 with TRBJ1-5; the tabulated D call, TRBD1, remains unverified against the DNA. TRBV21-1 is a pseudogene. The CDR3 totals 14 residues. The CDR3: CASTVDRESQPQHF. The CDR3 DNA follows: TGTGCCAGCACCGTCGACAGGGAAAGCCAGCCCCAGCATTTT.

This chain joins TRBV7-9 and TRBJ1-2; D perhaps matches TRBD1 (6 bases). The V gene lost 5 bases and the J gene lost 7 bases, with 11 bases spanning the gap. The CDR3 covers 12 residues. The germline CDR1 and CDR2 sequences are SEHNR and FQNEAQ (reference sequence). As DNA, the CDR3 is TGTGCCAGCAGCCGGACAGAACGTGGCTACACCTTC. Residues: CASSRTERGYTF.

The chain has TRBV10-3 and TRBJ2-3, with 13 bases matching TRBD2. The CDR3 spans 16 residues. Germline-derived CDR1 and CDR2 are ENHRY and SYGVKD. The V segment lost 8 bases and the J segment 1 base; nucleotides outside the gene matches: 6. The CDR3 DNA follows: TGTGCCATCGCCTTACTAGCGGGAGGGGGCACAGATACGCAGTATTTT. Encoded protein: CAIALLAGGGTDTQYF.

V and J are TRBV2 and TRBJ2-3, with D uncertain. V was pared by 1 base and J by 7 bases, with 9 bases between. This CDR3 is built from 13 residues. CDR1 SNHLY and CDR2 FYNNEI come from the germline V gene. The DNA of the CDR3 is TGTGCCAGCAGTGAAGAATTAACCTATACGCAGTATTTT. This translates into CASSEELTYTQYF.

This clonotype has a handful of counts. The genes are TRBV20-1 and TRBJ2-1; D remains ambiguous. Germline CDR1 DFQATT, CDR2 SNEGSKA (reference sequence). V was clipped by 3 bases and J by 0 bases, with 9 bases between them. The CDR3 covers 14 residues. In DNA, the CDR3 is TGCAGTGCTAGGGCGGCTAGCTCCTACAATGAGCAGTTCTTC. This codes for CSARAASSYNEQFF.

The V call is TRBV11-2, the J call TRBJ2-3, with D perhaps TRBD1 (5 bases). With 3 bases removed from V and 2 bases from J, the gap between germline ends came to 12 bases. The CDR3 is made up of 15 amino acids. Germline-derived CDR1 and CDR2 are SGHAT and FQNNGV. In DNA, the CDR3 is TGTGCCAGCAGCTTTACTGACAGACCCACAGATACGCAGTATTTT. It specifies CASSFTDRPTDTQYF. Complete variable domain (other parts from reference TRBV11-2 and TRBJ2-3): EAGVAQSPRYKIIEKRQSVAFWCNPISGHATLYWYQQILGQGPKLLIQFQNNGVVDDSQLPKDRFSAERLKGVDSTLKIQPAKLEDSAVYLCASSFTDRPTDTQYFGPGTRLTVL.

The rearrangement joins TRBV20-1 to TRBJ2-7; D remains ambiguous. The V end lost 1 base, the J end lost 3 bases, and 7 bases lay between the germline ends. From germline, CDR1 is DFQATT and CDR2 SNEGSKA (reference sequence). This CDR3 has 12 residues. CDR3 coding DNA: TGCAGTGCTAGAGGTCGAGGCTACGAGCAGTACTTC. As protein: CSARGRGYEQYF.

CDR3 protein: CASSLQREGSGELFF. CDR3 coding DNA: TGTGCCAGCAGTCTCCAGCGGGAGGGATCCGGGGAGCTGTTTTTT. The chain links TRBV6-6 to TRBJ2-2, with 10 nucleotides matching TRBD2. J lost 6 bases, V lost 5 bases, and 6 bases had no gene match. In germline, CDR1 is MNHNY, CDR2 SVGAGI (reference sequence). The CDR3 loop spans 15 amino acids.

This sequence joins TRBV7-2 and TRBJ2-7; D unclear. V was trimmed by 4 bases and J by 4 bases, leaving 11 bases between them. CDR3 length: 13 amino acids. Germline CDR1 is SGHTA and CDR2 is FQGNSA. The CDR3 nucleotides read TGTGCCAGCAGCTCCTTCGACAAATACGAGCAGTACTTC. Its protein is CASSSFDKYEQYF.

The gene calls are TRBV6-6 and TRBJ1-4; D possibly corresponds to TRBD1 (5 bases). This CDR3 region has 16 residues. Looked up from germline, CDR1 is MNHNY and CDR2 is SVGAGI (reference sequence). Trimming stripped 1 base from V and 6 bases from J, with 15 bases between. In nucleotides, the CDR3 is TGTGCCAGCAGTTACTGGACGGACCTGGGACATGAAAAACTGTTTTTT. It is translated as CASSYWTDLGHEKLFF.